Listed below are T cell receptor beta chains from one sample, sequenced in a study of control samples from healthy donors and cancer patients. Clones were read by immunoSEQ multiplex PCR, and TCRdb kept only the in-frame ones, dropping some. The sample includes around 100,000 clones, about nine tenths of them seen just once. What was sequenced was blood. Every receptor here comes from an older woman in good health. CDR3s include the opening cysteine and the closing phenylalanine or tryptophan. Fields, in order: V gene, clone size, J gene, CDR3 protein. Where a row states a size, it is once, few, many or the class of an expanded clone; other rows omit it.

V gene: TRBV7-9; clone size: .; J gene: TRBJ2-5; CDR3 protein: CASSELAGGQETQYF
V gene: TRBV5-1; clone size: once; J gene: TRBJ2-5; CDR3 protein: CASSFGGETQYF
V gene: TRBV5-1; clone size: .; J gene: TRBJ1-3; CDR3 protein: CASSLTPAAGNTIYF
V gene: TRBV20-1; clone size: .; J gene: TRBJ2-1; CDR3 protein: CSASGRNEQFF
V gene: TRBV5-1; clone size: .; J gene: TRBJ2-1; CDR3 protein: CASSLVGSGYNEQFF
V gene: TRBV6-5; clone size: .; J gene: TRBJ1-1; CDR3 protein: CASSYSSGEAFF
V gene: TRBV9; clone size: .; J gene: TRBJ2-2; CDR3 protein: CARTGELFF
V gene: TRBV5-1; clone size: .; J gene: TRBJ2-7; CDR3 protein: CASSLEAGGPLGEQYF
V gene: TRBV3-1/TRBV3-2; clone size: .; J gene: TRBJ1-4; CDR3 protein: CASSQATNEKLFF
V gene: TRBV10-1; clone size: .; J gene: TRBJ1-1; CDR3 protein: CASSSLGSTKGNTEAFF
V gene: TRBV7-2; clone size: once; J gene: TRBJ2-1; CDR3 protein: CASSPRTSAAISYNEQFF
V gene: TRBV12-3/TRBV12-4; clone size: .; J gene: TRBJ2-7; CDR3 protein: CASSLLTSYEQYF
V gene: TRBV9; clone size: once; J gene: TRBJ1-1; CDR3 protein: CASSTPQGVGNTEAFF
V gene: TRBV6-5; clone size: .; J gene: TRBJ1-2; CDR3 protein: CASTPSQANYGYTF
V gene: TRBV7-2; clone size: .; J gene: TRBJ2-5; CDR3 protein: CASSLGGIETQYF
V gene: TRBV7-9; clone size: .; J gene: TRBJ1-1; CDR3 protein: CASSLQGPEGAFF
V gene: TRBV9; clone size: .; J gene: TRBJ1-6; CDR3 protein: CASRSTGTENSPLHF